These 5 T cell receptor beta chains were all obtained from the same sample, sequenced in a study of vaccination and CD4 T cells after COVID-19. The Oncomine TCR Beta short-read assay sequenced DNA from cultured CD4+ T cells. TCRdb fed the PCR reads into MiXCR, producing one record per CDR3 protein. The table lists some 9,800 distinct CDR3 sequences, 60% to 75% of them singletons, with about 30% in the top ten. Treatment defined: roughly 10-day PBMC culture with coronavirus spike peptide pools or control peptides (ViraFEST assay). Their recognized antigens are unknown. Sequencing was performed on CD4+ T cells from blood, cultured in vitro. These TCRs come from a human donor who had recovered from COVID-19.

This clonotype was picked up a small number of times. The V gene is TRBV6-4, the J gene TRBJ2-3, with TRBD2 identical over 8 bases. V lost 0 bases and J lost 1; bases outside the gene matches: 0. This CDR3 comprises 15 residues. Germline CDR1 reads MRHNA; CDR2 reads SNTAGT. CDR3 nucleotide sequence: TGTGCCAGCAGTGACTCTAGCGGGGGCACAGATACGCAGTATTTT. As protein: CASSDSSGGTDTQYF.

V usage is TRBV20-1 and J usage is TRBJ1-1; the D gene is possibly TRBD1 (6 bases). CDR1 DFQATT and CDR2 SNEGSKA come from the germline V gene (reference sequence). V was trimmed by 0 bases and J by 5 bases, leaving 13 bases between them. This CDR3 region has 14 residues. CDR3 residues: CSARDGRGRTEAFF. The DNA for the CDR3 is TGCAGTGCTAGAGACGGCAGGGGTCGGACTGAAGCTTTCTTT.

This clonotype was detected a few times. The CDR3 DNA reads as TGTGCCAGCAGCTTAGTTGGGGAGAATCAGCCCCAGCATTTT. Protein sequence: CASSLVGENQPQHF. J is TRBJ1-5 and V is TRBV7-9; D call uncertain. Germline V gene data show CDR1 as SEHNR and CDR2 as FQNEAQ (reference sequence). V lost 1 base and J lost 4, with 8 bases in between. This CDR3 is built from 14 residues.

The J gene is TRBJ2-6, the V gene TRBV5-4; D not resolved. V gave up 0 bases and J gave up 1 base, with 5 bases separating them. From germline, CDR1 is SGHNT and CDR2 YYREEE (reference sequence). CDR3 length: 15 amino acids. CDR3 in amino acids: CASSLGGSGANVLTF. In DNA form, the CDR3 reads TGTGCCAGCAGCTTGGGTGGTTCTGGGGCCAACGTCCTGACTTTC.

The CDR3 spells CAISELGDREDGYTF. As DNA, the CDR3 is TGTGCCATCAGTGAGTTGGGAGACAGGGAAGATGGCTACACCTTC. V and J are TRBV10-3 and TRBJ1-2; 7 nucleotides match TRBD1. V was clipped by 1 base and J by 6 bases; unmatched bases: 8. This CDR3 has 15 residues. The germline V gene has CDR1 ENHRY and CDR2 SYGVKD.